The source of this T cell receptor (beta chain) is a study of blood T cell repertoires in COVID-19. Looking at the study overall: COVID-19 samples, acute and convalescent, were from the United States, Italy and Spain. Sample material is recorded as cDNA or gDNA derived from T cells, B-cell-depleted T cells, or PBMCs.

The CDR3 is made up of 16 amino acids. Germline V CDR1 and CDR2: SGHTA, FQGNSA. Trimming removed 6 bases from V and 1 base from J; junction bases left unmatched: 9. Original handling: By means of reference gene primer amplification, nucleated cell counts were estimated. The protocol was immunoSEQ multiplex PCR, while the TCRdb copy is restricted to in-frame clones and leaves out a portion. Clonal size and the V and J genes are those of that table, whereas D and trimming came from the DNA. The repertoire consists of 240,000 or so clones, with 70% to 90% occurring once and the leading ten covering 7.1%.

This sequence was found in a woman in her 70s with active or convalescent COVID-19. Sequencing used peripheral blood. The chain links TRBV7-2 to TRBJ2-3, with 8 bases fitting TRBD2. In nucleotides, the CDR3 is TGTGCCAGCAGTTGGACAAGCGGGGGTCGCACAGATACGCAGTATTTT. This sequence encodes CASSWTSGGRTDTQYF.